A single sample is the source of the 26 T cell receptor beta chains below, sequenced in a study of T cell responses to AZD1222 COVID-19 vaccine. Using immunoSEQ multiplex PCR, the repertoire was profiled, and TCRdb retains in-frame clones only, with some absent. The table lists about 76,000 clones, over 75% of them singletons. The sequenced sample was peripheral blood, obtained on day 0 of AZD1222 vaccination. The source is an adult in good health.

This sequence joins TRBV29-1 and TRBJ1-2, with TRBD1 as a possible D gene (6 bases). The germline V and J ends were trimmed by 5 bases and 4 bases, with 11 bases remaining between them. From germline, CDR1 is SQVTM and CDR2 ANQGSEA. The CDR3 has 12 amino acids. The CDR3 protein is CSVPDRPYGYTF. CDR3 coding DNA: TGCAGCGTTCCTGACAGGCCCTATGGCTACACCTTC.

The chain recombines TRBV27 with TRBJ1-2; possibly TRBD1 for D (5 bases). This CDR3 spans 12 amino acids. Germline-derived CDR1 and CDR2 are MNHEY and SMNVEV (reference sequence). Trimming removed 2 bases from V and 9 bases from J, with 10 bases in between. The CDR3 coding sequence is TGTGCCAGCAGTTTAGCAGGGCGTAGCTACACCTTC. This translates into CASSLAGRSYTF.

The chain joins TRBV5-6 to TRBJ2-1; 11 nucleotides agree with TRBD2. V lost 5 bases, J lost 8 bases, and 9 bases stayed unmatched. This CDR3 has 15 amino acids. CDR1 SGHDT and CDR2 YYEEEE come from the germline V gene. CDR3 sequence (DNA): TGTGCCAGCAGACCCCTAGCGGGAGGAACCCATGAGCAGTTCTTC. Translating it yields CASRPLAGGTHEQFF. Full variable domain (remainder filled in from reference TRBV5-6 and TRBJ2-1): DAGVTQSPTHLIKTRGQQVTLRCSPKSGHDTVSWYQQALGQGPQFIFQYYEEEERQRGNFPDRFSGHQFPNYSSELNVNALLLGDSALYLCASRPLAGGTHEQFFGPGTRLTVL.

This rearrangement joins TRBV5-4 to TRBJ2-7; 9 nucleotides line up with TRBD1. CDR3 length: 15 residues. Germline-derived CDR1 and CDR2 are SGHNT and YYREEE (reference sequence). After removal of 4 bases from V and 0 bases from J, the junction contained 5 bases not matched to a gene. CDR3 coding DNA: TGTGCCAGCAGCAGGGGGACAGGGATCTCCTACGAGCAGTACGTC. Translating gives CASSRGTGISYEQYV.

This rearrangement joins TRBV7-6 to TRBJ2-1; D uncertain. The V and J ends lost 4 bases and 6 bases respectively, with 16 bases between them. This CDR3 comprises 15 residues. Germline CDR1 SGHVS, CDR2 FNYEAQ. Here the CDR3 reads CASSSPWKKGNEQFF. The CDR3 bases are TGTGCCAGCAGCTCCCCTTGGAAAAAGGGCAATGAGCAGTTCTTC.

This clone was seen only once. This chain joins TRBV25-1 and TRBJ2-2; 8 bases fit TRBD2. This CDR3 is 14 amino acids long. Germline values: CDR1 MGHDK, CDR2 SYGVNS. V was clipped by 10 bases and J by 2 bases; unmatched bases: 6. The CDR3 protein is CATLSGTNTGELFF. CDR3 sequence (DNA): TGTGCCACTCTTAGCGGGACCAACACCGGGGAGCTGTTTTTT. The entire variable domain, with the rest obtained from reference TRBV25-1 and TRBJ2-2, is as follows: EADIYQTPRYLVIGTGKKITLECSQTMGHDKMYWYQQDPGMELHLIHYSYGVNSTEKGDLSSESTVSRIRTEHFPLTLESARPSHTSQYLCATLSGTNTGELFFGEGSRLTVL.

The V gene is TRBV3-1 (or the pseudogene TRBV3-2), the J gene TRBJ2-7; 7 bases agree with TRBD2. V shed 4 bases and J 3 bases; nucleotides not matched to a gene: 9. The CDR3 extends over 15 amino acids. Germline CDR1 is LGHDT and CDR2 is YNNKEL (reference sequence). CDR3 in DNA: TGTGCCAGCAGCCGAAGCGGGGACCTTTTCTACGAGCAGTACGTC. It is translated as CASSRSGDLFYEQYV.

This chain connects TRBV7-8 to TRBJ1-5; D ambiguous. The CDR3 has 16 residues. Trimming took off 1 base at V and 6 bases at J, with 16 bases between the two ends. The germline gives CDR1 SGHVS, CDR2 FQNEAQ. This CDR3 is CASSLGVPGAGQPQHF. CDR3 nucleotide sequence: TGTGCCAGCAGCTTAGGTGTTCCGGGCGCGGGTCAGCCCCAGCATTTT.

V and J are TRBV7-2 and TRBJ2-3; no firm D call. CDR1 is SGHTA, CDR2 FQGNSA, per germline. The CDR3 covers 14 residues. Deletions cut 3 bases from V and 6 bases from J, with 13 bases between. In DNA, the CDR3 is TGTGCCAGCAGCTTGAGTGGAAAAGGTGATACGCAGTATTTT. Protein sequence: CASSLSGKGDTQYF. The full variable domain, with the rest looked up from reference TRBV7-2 and TRBJ2-3, is GAGVSQSPSNKVTEKGKDVELRCDPISGHTALYWYRQSLGQGLEFLIYFQGNSAPDKSGLPSDRFSAERTGGSVSTLTIQRTQQEDSAVYLCASSLSGKGDTQYFGPGTRLTVL.

The chain employs TRBV2 and TRBJ1-5; D unresolved. Germline V gene lookup returns CDR1 SNHLY and CDR2 FYNNEI. V was clipped by 8 bases and J by 0 bases, with 17 bases between them. CDR3 length: 16 amino acids. The CDR3 here is CASRSGPSNSNQPQHF. The CDR3 coding sequence is TGTGCCAGCCGATCCGGGCCATCAAATAGCAATCAGCCCCAGCATTTT.

V is TRBV7-9 and J is TRBJ2-3; unclear D gene. Looked up from germline, CDR1 is SEHNR and CDR2 is FQNEAQ (reference sequence). V lost 5 bases and J lost 0, with 18 bases in between. The CDR3 length is 17 residues. This CDR3 reads CASSANSWWQSTDTQYF. Written as DNA, the CDR3 is TGTGCCAGCAGCGCCAACAGTTGGTGGCAGAGCACAGATACGCAGTATTTT.

This sequence joins TRBV6-6 and TRBJ2-7; 7 nucleotides match TRBD1. Germline loops: CDR1 MNHNY, CDR2 SVGAGI (reference sequence). The CDR3 consists of 13 residues. V trimming: 5 bases; J trimming: 3 bases; junction bases outside the gene matches: 4. This chain's CDR3 is CASSPSGGYEQYV. In nucleotides, the CDR3 is TGTGCCAGCAGTCCCTCAGGGGGCTACGAGCAGTACGTC.

J is TRBJ2-2 and V is TRBV20-1; D is unclear. CDR1 and CDR2 (germline): DFQATT, SNEGSKA (reference sequence). This CDR3 is 15 amino acids long. Trimming left V 3 bases short and J 0 bases short, with 11 bases between. The CDR3 nucleotides read TGCAGTGCTAGTACCCTAGGGACGAACACCGGGGAGCTGTTTTTT. This translates into CSASTLGTNTGELFF.

V usage is TRBV5-1 and J usage is TRBJ1-5; 9 bases are a match to TRBD1. V shed 0 bases, J shed 5 bases, and the junction held 6 bases outside the gene matches. This CDR3 is built from 16 residues. From germline, CDR1 is SGHRS and CDR2 YFSETQ. The CDR3 nucleotides are TGCGCCAGCAGCTTGGAGCCGGGACAGGGATATCAGCCCCAGCATTTT. Translating it yields CASSLEPGQGYQPQHF.

The rearrangement joins TRBV7-2 to TRBJ2-5, with D possibly being TRBD2 (6 bases). CDR3 size: 15 residues. The germline V and J ends were trimmed by 3 bases and 3 bases, with 14 bases remaining between them. Per the germline V gene, CDR1 is SGHTA and CDR2 is FQGNSA. CDR3 nucleotide sequence: TGTGCCAGCAGCTTTACCGGGGGACCCAAAGAGACCCAGTACTTC. It specifies CASSFTGGPKETQYF.

J is TRBJ2-5 and V is TRBV9; 12 positions match TRBD2. J lost 7 bases, V lost 0 bases, and 10 bases had no gene match. The CDR3 loop spans 17 amino acids. Germline CDR1 SGDLS, CDR2 YYNGEE. DNA of the CDR3: TGTGCCAGCAGCGTAGAGGCTAGCGGGGGGGCCAAAGGGACCCAGTACTTC. Translation gives CASSVEASGGAKGTQYF.

The chain carries TRBV4-2 and TRBJ1-4, with D maybe TRBD1 (6 bases). CDR1 LGHNA and CDR2 YNFKEQ come from the germline V gene. V was shortened by 1 base and J by 5 bases, with 14 bases between the two germline ends. This CDR3 has 16 residues. CDR3 nucleotide sequence: TGTGCCAGCAGCCAAGGGCGGGGGCCCCGGAATGAAAAACTGTTTTTT. It encodes CASSQGRGPRNEKLFF.

A few counts support this clone. The chain links TRBV5-8 to TRBJ2-7, with 8 bases aligning to TRBD2. The CDR3 spans 16 residues. Germline V CDR1 and CDR2: SGHTS, YDEGEE. V lost 4 bases to trimming and J lost 7 bases; unmatched junction nucleotides: 16. The DNA of the CDR3 is TGTGCCAGCAGCCCTACTAGCGGTTATCCGGTGGGGGAGCAGTACTTC. As protein: CASSPTSGYPVGEQYF.

The V and J genes are TRBV7-2 and TRBJ1-2; possible D gene TRBD1, 6 bases. Germline CDR1 is SGHTA and CDR2 is FQGNSA. V was shortened by 5 bases and J by 4 bases, with 14 bases between the two germline ends. The CDR3 is 14 amino acids. In DNA form, the CDR3 reads TGTGCCAGCAGCCAACAGGGTGGGGGCTATGGCTACACCTTC. Protein: CASSQQGGGYGYTF.

The chain employs TRBV18 and TRBJ2-1; 8 positions agree with TRBD2. V trimming: 0 bases; J trimming: 12 bases; junction bases outside the gene matches: 16. This CDR3 is 17 amino acids long. Germline-derived CDR1 and CDR2 are KGHSH and LQKENI. CDR3 sequence reads: CASSPPNLGTSEKGQFF. DNA for the CDR3: TGTGCCAGCTCACCACCGAATCTCGGGACTAGTGAGAAGGGGCAGTTCTTC.

The chain has TRBV30 and TRBJ1-2; D might be TRBD1 (6 bases). The CDR3 covers 14 residues. V was clipped by 2 bases and J by 4 bases, with 14 bases between them. Germline CDR1 and CDR2: GTSNPN and SVGIG (reference sequence). Here the CDR3 DNA reads TGTGCCTGGAGTCCCAGCAGGGGCGCCTATGGCTACACCTTC. It yields the protein CAWSPSRGAYGYTF.

The chain joins TRBV3-1 (or the pseudogene TRBV3-2) to TRBJ2-2; D is unclear. Trimming pared 7 bases from V and 6 bases from J, leaving 6 bases between. The CDR3 loop spans 11 amino acids. CDR1 is LGHDT and CDR2 is YNNKEL in the germline V gene (reference sequence). The CDR3 DNA reads as TGTGCCAGCACCGCGGCCGGGGAGCTGTTTTTT. Residues: CASTAAGELFF.

V is TRBV28 and J is TRBJ1-4, with D uncertain. This CDR3 has 17 amino acids. Germline CDR1 and CDR2: MDHEN and SYDVKM. Trimming pared 3 bases from V and 4 bases from J, leaving 18 bases between. The CDR3 DNA reads as TGTGCCAGCAGTTTTCAGGAGTTGGGCAGCCTTAATGAAAAACTGTTTTTT. It translates to CASSFQELGSLNEKLFF.

The table lists this clone with a count of one. The chain employs TRBV5-1 and TRBJ2-1, with 14 bases identical to TRBD2. CDR3 length: 16 amino acids. V shed 4 bases, J shed 7 bases, and the junction held 7 bases outside the gene matches. Germline loops: CDR1 SGHRS, CDR2 YFSETQ. The CDR3 here is CASSRGLAGAVNEQFF. As DNA, the CDR3 is TGCGCCAGCAGCAGGGGACTAGCGGGAGCCGTAAATGAGCAGTTCTTC.

The chain couples TRBV7-2 to TRBJ2-5; TRBD2 matches 11 bases. J gave up 5 bases and V 5 bases, and 10 bases lay outside the gene matches. The CDR3 runs 16 residues. Per germline, CDR1 SGHTA and CDR2 FQGNSA. The chain's CDR3 is CASSPLLAGGGETQYF. CDR3 nucleotides: TGTGCCAGCAGCCCCCTCCTAGCGGGGGGCGGGGAGACCCAGTACTTC.

The chain links TRBV28 to TRBJ2-6; TRBD1 matches 7 bases. This CDR3 region has 15 residues. With V trimmed by 6 bases and J by 4 bases, 6 bases remained unmatched. Germline V gene sequence: CDR1 MDHEN, CDR2 SYDVKM. CDR3 residues: CASRVGQAGANVLTF. The DNA of the CDR3 is TGTGCCAGCAGGGTAGGACAGGCCGGGGCCAACGTCCTGACTTTC.